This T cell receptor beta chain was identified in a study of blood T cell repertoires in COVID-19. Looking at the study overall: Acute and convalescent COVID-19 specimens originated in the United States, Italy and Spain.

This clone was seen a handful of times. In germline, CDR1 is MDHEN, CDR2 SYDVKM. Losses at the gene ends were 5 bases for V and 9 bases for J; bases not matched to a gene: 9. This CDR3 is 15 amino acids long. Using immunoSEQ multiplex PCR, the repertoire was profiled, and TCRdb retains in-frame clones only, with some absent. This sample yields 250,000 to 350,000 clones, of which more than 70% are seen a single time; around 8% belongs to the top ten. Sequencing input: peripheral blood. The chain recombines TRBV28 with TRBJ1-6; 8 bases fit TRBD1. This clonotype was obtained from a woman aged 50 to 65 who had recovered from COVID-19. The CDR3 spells CASSPPTGQGSPLHF. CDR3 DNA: TGTGCCAGCAGTCCCCCGACCGGACAGGGTTCACCCCTCCACTTT.